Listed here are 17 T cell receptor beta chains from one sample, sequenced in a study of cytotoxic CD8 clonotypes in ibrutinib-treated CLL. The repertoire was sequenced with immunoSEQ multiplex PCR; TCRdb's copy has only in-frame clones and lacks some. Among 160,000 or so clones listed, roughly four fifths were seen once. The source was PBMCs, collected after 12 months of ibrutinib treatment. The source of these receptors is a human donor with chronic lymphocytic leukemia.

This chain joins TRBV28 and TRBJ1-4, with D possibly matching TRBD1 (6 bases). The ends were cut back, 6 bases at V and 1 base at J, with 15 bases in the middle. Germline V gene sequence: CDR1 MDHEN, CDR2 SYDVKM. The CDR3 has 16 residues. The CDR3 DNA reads TGTGCCAGCAGCGGGTACAGGGTTGTAACTAATGAAAAACTGTTTTTT. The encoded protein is CASSGYRVVTNEKLFF.

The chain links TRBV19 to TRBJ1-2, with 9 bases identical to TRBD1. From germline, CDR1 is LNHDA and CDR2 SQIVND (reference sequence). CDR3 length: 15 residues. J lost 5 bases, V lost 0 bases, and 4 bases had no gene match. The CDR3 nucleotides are TGTGCCAGTAGTATAGATCCGACAGGGGGATATGGCTACACCTTC. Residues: CASSIDPTGGYGYTF. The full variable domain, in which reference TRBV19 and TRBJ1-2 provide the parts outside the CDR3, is DGGITQSPKYLFRKEGQNVTLSCEQNLNHDAMYWYRQDPGQGLRLIYYSQIVNDFQKGDIAEGYSVSREKKESFPLTVTSAQKNPTAFYLCASSIDPTGGYGYTFGSGTRLTVV.

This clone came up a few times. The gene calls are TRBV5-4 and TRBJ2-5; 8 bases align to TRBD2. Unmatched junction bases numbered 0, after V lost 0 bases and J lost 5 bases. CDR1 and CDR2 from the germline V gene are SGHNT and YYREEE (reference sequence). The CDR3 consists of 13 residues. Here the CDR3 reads CASSLAGGETQYF. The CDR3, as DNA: TGTGCCAGCAGCTTGGCGGGGGGGGAGACCCAGTACTTC.

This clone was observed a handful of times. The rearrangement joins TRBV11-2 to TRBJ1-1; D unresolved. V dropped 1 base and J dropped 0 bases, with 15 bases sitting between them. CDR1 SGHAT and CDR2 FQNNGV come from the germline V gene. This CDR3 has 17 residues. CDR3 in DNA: TGTGCCAGCAGCTTAGGTTTGGGAGAGGTCTTGAACACTGAAGCTTTCTTT. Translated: CASSLGLGEVLNTEAFF.

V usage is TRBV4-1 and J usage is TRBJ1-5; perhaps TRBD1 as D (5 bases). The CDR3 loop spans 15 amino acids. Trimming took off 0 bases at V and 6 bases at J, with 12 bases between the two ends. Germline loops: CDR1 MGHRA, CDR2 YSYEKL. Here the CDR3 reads CASSQDPRASQPQHF. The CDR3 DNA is TGCGCCAGCAGCCAAGATCCCAGGGCCTCTCAGCCCCAGCATTTT.

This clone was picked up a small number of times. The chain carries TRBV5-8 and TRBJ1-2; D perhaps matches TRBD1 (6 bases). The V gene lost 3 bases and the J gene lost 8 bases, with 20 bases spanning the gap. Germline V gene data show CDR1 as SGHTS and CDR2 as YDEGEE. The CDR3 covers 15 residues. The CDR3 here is CASSSFGGGAVGYTF. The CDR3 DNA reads TGTGCCAGCAGCTCGTTTGGTGGGGGCGCGGTGGGCTACACCTTC.

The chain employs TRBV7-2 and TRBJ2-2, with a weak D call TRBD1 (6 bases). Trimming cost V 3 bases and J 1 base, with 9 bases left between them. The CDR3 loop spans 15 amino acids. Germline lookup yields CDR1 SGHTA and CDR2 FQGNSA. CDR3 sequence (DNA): TGTGCCAGCAGCTTTGGGGGCAGGAACACCGGGGAGCTGTTTTTT. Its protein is CASSFGGRNTGELFF. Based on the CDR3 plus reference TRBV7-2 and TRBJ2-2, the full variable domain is GAGVSQSPSNKVTEKGKDVELRCDPISGHTALYWYRQSLGQGLEFLIYFQGNSAPDKSGLPSDRFSAERTGGSVSTLTIQRTQQEDSAVYLCASSFGGRNTGELFFGEGSRLTVL.

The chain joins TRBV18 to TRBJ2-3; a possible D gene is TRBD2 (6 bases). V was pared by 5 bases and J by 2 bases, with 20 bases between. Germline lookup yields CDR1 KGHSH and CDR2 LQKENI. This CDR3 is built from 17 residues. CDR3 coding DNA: TGTGCCAGCTCAGCGCTGGGACTCTATGGATCCACAGATACGCAGTATTTT. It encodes CASSALGLYGSTDTQYF.

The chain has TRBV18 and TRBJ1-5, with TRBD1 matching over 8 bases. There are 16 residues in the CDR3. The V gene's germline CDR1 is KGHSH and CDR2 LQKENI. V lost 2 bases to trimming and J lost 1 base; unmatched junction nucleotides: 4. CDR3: CASSPGDRKSNQPQHF. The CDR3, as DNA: TGTGCCAGCTCACCAGGGGACAGGAAAAGCAATCAGCCCCAGCATTTT.

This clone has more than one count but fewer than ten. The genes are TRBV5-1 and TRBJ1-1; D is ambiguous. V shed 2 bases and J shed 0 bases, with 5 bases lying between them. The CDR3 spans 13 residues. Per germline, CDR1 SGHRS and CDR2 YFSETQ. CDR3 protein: CASSFTVNTEAFF. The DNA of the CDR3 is TGCGCCAGCAGCTTTACAGTGAACACTGAAGCTTTCTTT.

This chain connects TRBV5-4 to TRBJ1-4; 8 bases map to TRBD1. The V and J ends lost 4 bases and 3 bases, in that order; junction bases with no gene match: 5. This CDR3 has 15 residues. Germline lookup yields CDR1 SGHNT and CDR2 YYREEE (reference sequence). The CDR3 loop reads CASSVDRGANEKLFF. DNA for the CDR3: TGTGCCAGCAGCGTCGACAGGGGAGCTAATGAAAAACTGTTTTTT.

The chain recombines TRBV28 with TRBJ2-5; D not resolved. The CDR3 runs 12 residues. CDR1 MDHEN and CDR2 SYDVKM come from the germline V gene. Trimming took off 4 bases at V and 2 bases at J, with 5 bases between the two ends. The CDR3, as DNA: TGTGCCAGCAGTTCCACTCAAGAGACCCAGTACTTC. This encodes CASSSTQETQYF. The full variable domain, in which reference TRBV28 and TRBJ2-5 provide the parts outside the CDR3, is DVKVTQSSRYLVKRTGEKVFLECVQDMDHENMFWYRQDPGLGLRLIYFSYDVKMKEKGDIPEGYSVSREKKERFSLILESASTNQTSMYLCASSSTQETQYFGPGTRLLVL.

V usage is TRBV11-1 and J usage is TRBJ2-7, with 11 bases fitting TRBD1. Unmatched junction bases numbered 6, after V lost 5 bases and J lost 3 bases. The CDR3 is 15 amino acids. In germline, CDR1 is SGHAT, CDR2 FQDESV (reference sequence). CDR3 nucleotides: TGTGCCAGCAGCCCTCCGGGACAGGGGGTCTACGAGCAGTACTTC. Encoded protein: CASSPPGQGVYEQYF.

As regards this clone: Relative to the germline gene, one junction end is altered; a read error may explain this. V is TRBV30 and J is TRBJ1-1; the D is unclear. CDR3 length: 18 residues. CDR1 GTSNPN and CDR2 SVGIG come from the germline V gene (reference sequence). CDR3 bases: TGTGCCTGGAAAACACGCCAATTAAGCGGGGTGGGAAACAATGAAGCTTTCTTT. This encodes CAWKTRQLSGVGNNEAFF. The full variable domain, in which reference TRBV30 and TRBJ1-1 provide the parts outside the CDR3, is SQTIHQWPATLVQPVGSPLSLECTVEGTSNPNLYWYRQAAGRGLQLLFYSVGIGQISSEVPQNLSASRPQDRQFILSSKKLLLSDSGFYLCAWKTRQLSGVGNNEAFFGQGTRLTVV.

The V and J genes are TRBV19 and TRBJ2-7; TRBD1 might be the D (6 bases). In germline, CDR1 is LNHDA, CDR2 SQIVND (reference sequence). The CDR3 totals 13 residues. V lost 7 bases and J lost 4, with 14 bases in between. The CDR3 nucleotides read TGTGCCAGTATGGACAGTAACTTTTACGAGCAGTACTTC. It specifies CASMDSNFYEQYF.

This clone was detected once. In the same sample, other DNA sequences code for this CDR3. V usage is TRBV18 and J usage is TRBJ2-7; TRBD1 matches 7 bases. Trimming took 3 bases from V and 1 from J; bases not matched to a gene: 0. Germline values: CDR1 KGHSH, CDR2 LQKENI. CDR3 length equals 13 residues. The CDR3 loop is CASSPGQSYEQYF. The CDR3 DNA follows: TGTGCCAGCTCACCGGGACAGTCCTACGAGCAGTACTTC.

CDR3 loop: CAISAGVGADGYTF. The CDR3 bases are TGTGCCATCAGTGCCGGGGTGGGGGCGGATGGCTACACCTTC. The chain has TRBV10-3 and TRBJ1-2, with a weak D call TRBD1 (6 bases). The CDR3 is 14 residues long. Trimming cost V 4 bases and J 6 bases, with 15 bases left between them. Per the germline V gene, CDR1 is ENHRY and CDR2 is SYGVKD.